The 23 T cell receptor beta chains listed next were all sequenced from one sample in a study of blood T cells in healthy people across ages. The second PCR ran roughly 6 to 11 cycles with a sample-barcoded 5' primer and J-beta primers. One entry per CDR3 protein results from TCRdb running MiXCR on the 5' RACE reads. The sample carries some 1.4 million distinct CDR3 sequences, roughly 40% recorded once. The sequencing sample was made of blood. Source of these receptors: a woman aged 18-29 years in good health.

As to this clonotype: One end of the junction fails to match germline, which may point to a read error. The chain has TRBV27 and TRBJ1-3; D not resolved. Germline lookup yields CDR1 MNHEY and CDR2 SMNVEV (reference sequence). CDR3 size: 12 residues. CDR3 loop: CTSGYSGNTIYF. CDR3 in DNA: TGTACCAGCGGGTACTCTGGAAACACCATATATTTT.

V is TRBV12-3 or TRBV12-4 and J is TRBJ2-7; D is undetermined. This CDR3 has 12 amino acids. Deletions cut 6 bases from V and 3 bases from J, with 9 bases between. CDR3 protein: CASSQQHYEQYF. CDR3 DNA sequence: TGTGCCAGCAGCCAACAGCACTACGAGCAGTACTTC.

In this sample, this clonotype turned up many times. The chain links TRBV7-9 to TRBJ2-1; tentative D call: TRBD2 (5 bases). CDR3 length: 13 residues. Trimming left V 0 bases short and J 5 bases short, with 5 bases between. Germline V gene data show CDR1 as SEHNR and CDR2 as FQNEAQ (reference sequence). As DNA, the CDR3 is TGTGCCAGCAGCTTAGCAGCGGACAATGAGCAGTTCTTC. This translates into CASSLAADNEQFF. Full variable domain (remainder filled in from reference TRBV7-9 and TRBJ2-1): DTGVSQNPRHKITKRGQNVTFRCDPISEHNRLYWYRQTLGQGPEFLTYFQNEAQLEKSRLLSDRFSAERPKGSFSTLEIQRTEQGDSAMYLCASSLAADNEQFFGPGTRLTVL.

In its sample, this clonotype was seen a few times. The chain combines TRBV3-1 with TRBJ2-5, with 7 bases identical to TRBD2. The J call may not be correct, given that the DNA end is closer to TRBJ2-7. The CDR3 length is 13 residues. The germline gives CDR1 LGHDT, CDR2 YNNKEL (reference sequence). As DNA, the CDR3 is TGTGCCAGCAGCCCGTCCTGGACTAGCGAGCAGTACTTC. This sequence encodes CASSPSWTSEQYF.

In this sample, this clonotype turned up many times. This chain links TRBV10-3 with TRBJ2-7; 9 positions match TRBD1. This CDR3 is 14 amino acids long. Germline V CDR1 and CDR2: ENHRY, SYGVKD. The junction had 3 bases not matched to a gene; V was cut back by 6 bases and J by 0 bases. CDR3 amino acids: CAISSTGGSYEQYF. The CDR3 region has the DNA TGTGCCATCAGCTCGACAGGGGGCTCCTACGAGCAGTACTTC.

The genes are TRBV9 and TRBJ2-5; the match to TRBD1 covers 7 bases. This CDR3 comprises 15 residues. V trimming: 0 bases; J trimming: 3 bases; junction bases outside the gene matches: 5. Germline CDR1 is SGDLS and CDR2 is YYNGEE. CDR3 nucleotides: TGTGCCAGCAGCGTAGGGGACAGATACGAAGAGACCCAGTACTTC. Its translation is CASSVGDRYEETQYF.

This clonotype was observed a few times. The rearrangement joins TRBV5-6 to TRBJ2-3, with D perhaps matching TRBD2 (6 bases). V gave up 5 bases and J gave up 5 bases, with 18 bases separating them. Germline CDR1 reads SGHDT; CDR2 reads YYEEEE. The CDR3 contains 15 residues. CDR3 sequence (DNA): TGTGCCAGCAGGGCCGGGACTTCTCAGGGAGATACGCAGTATTTT. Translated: CASRAGTSQGDTQYF.

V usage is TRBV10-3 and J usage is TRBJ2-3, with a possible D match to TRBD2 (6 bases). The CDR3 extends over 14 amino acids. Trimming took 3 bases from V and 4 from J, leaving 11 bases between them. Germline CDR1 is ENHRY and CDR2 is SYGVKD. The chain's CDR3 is CAISDSGVADTQYF. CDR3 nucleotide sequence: TGTGCCATCAGTGATAGCGGAGTCGCAGATACGCAGTATTTT.

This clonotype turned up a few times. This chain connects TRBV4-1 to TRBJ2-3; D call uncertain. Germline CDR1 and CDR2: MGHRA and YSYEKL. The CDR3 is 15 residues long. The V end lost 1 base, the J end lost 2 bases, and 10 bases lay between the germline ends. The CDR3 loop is CASSQAFGDTDTQYF. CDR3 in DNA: TGCGCCAGCAGCCAAGCCTTTGGGGACACAGATACGCAGTATTTT.

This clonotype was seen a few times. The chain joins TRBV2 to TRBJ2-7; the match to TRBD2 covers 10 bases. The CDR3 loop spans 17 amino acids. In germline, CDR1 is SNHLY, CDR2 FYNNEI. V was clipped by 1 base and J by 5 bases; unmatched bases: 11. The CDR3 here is CASSEGLAGENINEQYF. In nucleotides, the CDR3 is TGTGCCAGCAGTGAAGGCCTAGCGGGAGAAAATATCAACGAGCAGTACTTC.

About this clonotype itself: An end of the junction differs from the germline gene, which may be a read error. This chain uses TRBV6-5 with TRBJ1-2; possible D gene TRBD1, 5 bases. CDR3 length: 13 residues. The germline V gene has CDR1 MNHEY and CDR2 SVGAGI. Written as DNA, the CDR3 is TGTGCCAGCAGTGACTCAGGGAACTATGGCTACACCTTC. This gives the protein CASSDSGNYGYTF.

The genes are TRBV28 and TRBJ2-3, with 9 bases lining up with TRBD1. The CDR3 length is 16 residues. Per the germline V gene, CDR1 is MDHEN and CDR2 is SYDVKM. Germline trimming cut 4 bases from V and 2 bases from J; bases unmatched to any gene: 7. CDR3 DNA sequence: TGTGCCAGCAGTTCGTTGGGACAGGGAATCACAGATACGCAGTATTTT. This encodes CASSSLGQGITDTQYF.

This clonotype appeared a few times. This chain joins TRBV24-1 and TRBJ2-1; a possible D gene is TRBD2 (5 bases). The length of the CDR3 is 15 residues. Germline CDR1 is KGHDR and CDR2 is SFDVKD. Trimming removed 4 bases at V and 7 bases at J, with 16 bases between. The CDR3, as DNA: TGTGCCACCAGTGACCCGGGGAGTATTAAAAATGAGCAGTTCTTC. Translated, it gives CATSDPGSIKNEQFF.

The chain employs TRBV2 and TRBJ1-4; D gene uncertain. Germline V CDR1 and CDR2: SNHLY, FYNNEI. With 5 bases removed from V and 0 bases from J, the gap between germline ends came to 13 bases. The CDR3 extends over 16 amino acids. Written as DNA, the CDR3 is TGTGCCAGCAGTTCCCCACAGACCCCAACTAATGAAAAACTGTTTTTT. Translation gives CASSSPQTPTNEKLFF. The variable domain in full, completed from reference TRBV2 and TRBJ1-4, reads EPEVTQTPSHQVTQMGQEVILRCVPISNHLYFYWYRQILGQKVEFLVSFYNNEISEKSEIFDDQFSVERPDGSNFTLKIRSTKLEDSAMYFCASSSPQTPTNEKLFFGSGTQLSVL.

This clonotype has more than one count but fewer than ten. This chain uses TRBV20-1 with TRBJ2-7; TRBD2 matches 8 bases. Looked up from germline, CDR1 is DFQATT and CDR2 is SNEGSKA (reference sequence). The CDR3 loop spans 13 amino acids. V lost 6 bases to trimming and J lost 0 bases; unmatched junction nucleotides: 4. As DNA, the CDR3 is TGCAGTGCCTCAGCGGGAGCCTCCTACGAGCAGTACTTC. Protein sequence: CSASAGASYEQYF.

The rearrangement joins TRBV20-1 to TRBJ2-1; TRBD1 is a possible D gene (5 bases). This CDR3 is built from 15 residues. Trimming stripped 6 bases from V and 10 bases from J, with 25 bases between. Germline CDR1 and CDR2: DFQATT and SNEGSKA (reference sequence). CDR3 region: CSANSPNRNTYEQFF. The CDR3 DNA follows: TGCAGTGCCAACTCCCCCAACAGGAATACCTACGAGCAGTTCTTC.

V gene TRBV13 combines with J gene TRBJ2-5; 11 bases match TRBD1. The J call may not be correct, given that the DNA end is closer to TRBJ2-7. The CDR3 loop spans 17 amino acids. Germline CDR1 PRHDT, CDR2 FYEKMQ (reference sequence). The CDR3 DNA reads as TGTGCCAGCAGCTTAGGCCTCCCGGGACAGGGGGTTTACGAGCAGTACTTC. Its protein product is CASSLGLPGQGVYEQYF.

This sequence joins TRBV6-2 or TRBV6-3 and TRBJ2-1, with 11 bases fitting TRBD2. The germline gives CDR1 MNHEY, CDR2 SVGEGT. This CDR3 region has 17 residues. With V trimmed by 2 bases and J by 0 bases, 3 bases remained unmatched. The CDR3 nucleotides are TGTGCCAGCAGTTACCGGCTAGCGGGGGGCTCCTACAATGAGCAGTTCTTC. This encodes CASSYRLAGGSYNEQFF.

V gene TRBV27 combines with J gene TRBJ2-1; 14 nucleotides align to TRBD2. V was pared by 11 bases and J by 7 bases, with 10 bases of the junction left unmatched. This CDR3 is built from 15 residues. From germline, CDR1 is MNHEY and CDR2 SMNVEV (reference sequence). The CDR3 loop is CAGTPGLAGENEQFF. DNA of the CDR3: TGTGCCGGGACCCCGGGACTAGCGGGGGAAAATGAGCAGTTCTTC.

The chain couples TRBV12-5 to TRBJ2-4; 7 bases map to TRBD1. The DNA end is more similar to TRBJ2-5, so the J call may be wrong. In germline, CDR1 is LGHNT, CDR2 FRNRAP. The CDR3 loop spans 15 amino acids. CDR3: CASGPPTGSGETQYF. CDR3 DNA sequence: TGTGCTAGTGGTCCCCCGACAGGGAGTGGGGAGACCCAGTACTTC.

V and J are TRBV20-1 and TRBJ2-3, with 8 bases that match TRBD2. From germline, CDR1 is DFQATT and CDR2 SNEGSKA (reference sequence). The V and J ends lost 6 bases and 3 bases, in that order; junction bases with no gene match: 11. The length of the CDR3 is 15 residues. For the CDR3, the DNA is TGCAGTGCCGAGGATCCGGGGGGGTATACAGATACGCAGTATTTT. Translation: CSAEDPGGYTDTQYF.

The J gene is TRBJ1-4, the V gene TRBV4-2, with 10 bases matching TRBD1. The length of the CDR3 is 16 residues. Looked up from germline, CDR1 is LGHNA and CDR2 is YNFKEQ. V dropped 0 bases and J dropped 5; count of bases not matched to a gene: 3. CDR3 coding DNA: TGTGCCAGCAGCCAAGACAGGGGACAGGGGAATGAAAAACTGTTTTTT. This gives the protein CASSQDRGQGNEKLFF.

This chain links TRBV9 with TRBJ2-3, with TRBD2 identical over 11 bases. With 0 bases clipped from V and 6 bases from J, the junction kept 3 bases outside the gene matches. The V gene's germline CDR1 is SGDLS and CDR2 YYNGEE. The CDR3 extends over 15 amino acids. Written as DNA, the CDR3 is TGTGCCAGCAGCGTAGAGACTAGCGGGGAGGATACGCAGTATTTT. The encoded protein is CASSVETSGEDTQYF.